Listed here are 22 T cell receptor beta chains from one sample, sequenced in a study of read filtering for tumor transcriptome and immune sequencing (dated by TCRdb to 2020 to 2021). For sequencing, an Illumina HiSeq 4000 was employed. TCR libraries were constructed from approximately 390 ng RNA using the Immunoverse kit, and molecular barcoded adaptors covering alpha/delta and beta/gamma chains were employed. TCRdb trimmed public reads at Q25 via fastp, called clones via MiXCR and kept in-frame beta chains. Duplicate CDR3 protein sequences are folded into a single record with the most common DNA and genes. The sample table shows 120,000 or so distinct CDR3 sequences, and over 10% are seen once. The leading ten clones occupy more than 9.5% of the sample. The source material was a population of CD138-negative cells sorted from bone marrow. The cell subset or site label corresponds to: bone marrow mononuclear cells depleted of CD138+ plasma/myeloma cells by negative magnetic selection. These receptors were taken from a donor at least 40 years old with multiple myeloma.

This clonotype was detected ten times or more. The chain recombines TRBV18 with TRBJ2-7; D unresolved. Germline V gene lookup returns CDR1 KGHSH and CDR2 LQKENI. CDR3 length equals 14 residues. V was shortened by 8 bases and J by 3 bases, with 17 bases between the two germline ends. The CDR3 DNA sequence: TGTGCCAGCCAAGACTCCATTTCGAGCTACGAGCAGTACTTC. It specifies CASQDSISSYEQYF.

This clonotype was observed many times. The genes are TRBV2 and TRBJ2-3, with D perhaps TRBD2 (7 bases). V lost 6 bases and J lost 2, with 18 bases in between. Germline V gives CDR1 SNHLY, CDR2 FYNNEI. The CDR3 length is 16 residues. CDR3 amino acids: CASRPRRGGVTDTQYF. The CDR3 nucleotides are TGTGCCAGCAGGCCCCGGAGGGGGGGGGTCACAGATACGCAGTATTTT.

This clonotype has ten or more counts. This chain connects TRBV30 to TRBJ2-5; 9 bases are a match to TRBD2. Germline CDR1 reads GTSNPN; CDR2 reads SVGIG (reference sequence). With V trimmed by 8 bases and J by 7 bases, 11 bases remained unmatched. This CDR3 contains 13 residues. The CDR3 DNA is TGTGCCCGTAGCGGGAGCTCAGGAGGGACCCAGTACTTC. Translated: CARSGSSGGTQYF.

On this clonotype: A single base separates this from a much larger clone, so it may be a read error. The V call is TRBV29-1, the J call TRBJ2-3; the D gene could be TRBD1 or TRBD2 (5 bases each). V lost 4 bases, J lost 0 bases, and 11 bases lay in between. This CDR3 region has 14 residues. The germline V gene has CDR1 SQVTM and CDR2 ANQGSEA. The CDR3 loop is CSVGGIRSTDTQYF. The CDR3 DNA reads as TGCAGCGTTGGGGGGATTCGGAGCACAGATACGCAGTATTTT.

This clonotype has ten or more counts. J is TRBJ2-1 and V is TRBV27; TRBD2 might be the D (6 bases). The ends were cut back, 8 bases at V and 0 bases at J, with 17 bases in the middle. This CDR3 spans 16 amino acids. CDR1 is MNHEY, CDR2 SMNVEV, per germline (reference sequence). The CDR3 spells CASGKLARGSYNEQFF. The CDR3 DNA reads TGTGCCAGCGGAAAACTAGCTCGTGGCTCCTACAATGAGCAGTTCTTC.

The sample holds one count of this clonotype. Just one base apart from a much larger clone, this may be a read error. Here the CDR3 reads CASMGTGIPGANVLTF. The CDR3 DNA reads as TGTGCCAGCATGGGAACGGGGATACCTGGGGCCAACGTCCTGACTTTC. The rearrangement uses TRBV9 and TRBJ2-6; tentatively, D is TRBD2 (5 bases). The V and J ends lost 6 bases and 2 bases respectively, with 15 bases between them. CDR3 length: 16 residues. Germline V lookup: CDR1 SGDLS, CDR2 YYNGEE.

This clonotype turned up a few times. This likely came from a read error, as a far larger clone is one base away. The V and J genes are TRBV11-2 and TRBJ2-5; 8 positions match TRBD2. V lost 5 bases and J lost 4; bases outside the gene matches: 6. Per the germline V gene, CDR1 is SGHAT and CDR2 is FQNNGV. The CDR3 has 14 residues. CDR3 DNA: TGTGCCAGCAGCCCCGGGACTAGGGGAGAGACCCAGTACTTC. Its translation: CASSPGTRGETQYF.

This clonotype occurred many times. The CDR3 sequence is CSEAGTSYNEQFF. CDR3 sequence (DNA): TGCAGTGAAGCCGGGACTAGCTACAATGAGCAGTTCTTC. The chain joins TRBV20-1 to TRBJ2-1, with 8 bases fitting TRBD2. Unmatched junction bases numbered 5, after V lost 7 bases and J lost 3 bases. The germline V gene encodes CDR1 DFQATT and CDR2 SNEGSKA (reference sequence). The CDR3 runs 13 residues.

In its sample, this clonotype was seen many times. This chain links TRBV19 with TRBJ2-7; 7 bases are shared with TRBD1. CDR3 length equals 14 residues. Germline CDR1 reads LNHDA; CDR2 reads SQIVND (reference sequence). Trimming at V came to 7 bases and at J to 4 bases, leaving 10 bases not matched to a gene. The CDR3 loop is CASTPGQSSYEQYF. DNA for the CDR3: TGTGCCAGTACGCCGGGACAGTCTTCGTACGAGCAGTACTTC.

This clonotype was recorded many times. The chain carries TRBV7-9 and TRBJ2-5; no definite D call. CDR1 and CDR2 from the germline V gene are SEHNR and FQNEAQ (reference sequence). This CDR3 comprises 16 residues. Deletions cut 1 base from V and 3 bases from J, with 15 bases between. DNA of the CDR3: TGTGCCAGCAGCTTAGTTGTCCGGGTGGAAAAAGAGACCCAGTACTTC. As protein: CASSLVVRVEKETQYF.

This clonotype was observed many times. This chain uses TRBV7-8 with TRBJ2-5; D not certain. Deletions cut 5 bases from V and 0 bases from J, with 7 bases between. The CDR3 runs to 13 residues. CDR1 and CDR2 from the germline V gene are SGHVS and FQNEAQ. CDR3 nucleotides: TGTGCCAGCAGCCTAATGTACCAAGAGACCCAGTACTTC. Residues: CASSLMYQETQYF.

About this clonotype: It may be a read error: a sequence one base away is much more abundant. The gene calls are TRBV11-1 and TRBJ1-1, with unresolved D. CDR3 length: 11 amino acids. Germline V CDR1 and CDR2: SGHAT, FQDESV (reference sequence). The CDR3: CASSLGSQALF. The CDR3 DNA reads as TGTGCCAGCAGCTTAGGATCTCAAGCTCTCTTT.

In its sample, this clonotype was seen a few times. The chain recombines TRBV2 with TRBJ1-2, with 8 bases that match TRBD1. This CDR3 contains 13 residues. Germline assignment: CDR1 SNHLY and CDR2 FYNNEI. V dropped 3 bases and J dropped 9; count of bases not matched to a gene: 6. In nucleotides, the CDR3 is TGTGCCAGCAGTGAGAGACAGGGGTATAGCTACACCTTC. It is translated as CASSERQGYSYTF.

Comments on this clonotype: This may be a read error: a much more frequent sequence differs by one nucleotide. It is likely a read error, because the conserved phenylalanine at the end of the CDR3 is missing. V gene TRBV20-1 combines with J gene TRBJ2-3, with D unclear. This CDR3 is 15 amino acids long. Germline V CDR1 and CDR2: DFQATT, SNEGSKA (reference sequence). Between the trimmed V and J ends, which lost 4 bases and 2 bases, there was a span of 16 bases. The CDR3 loop reads CSANSWAKVTDTQYL. As DNA, the CDR3 is TGCAGTGCTAATTCCTGGGCCAAAGTCACAGATACGCAGTATCTT.

This clonotype was observed many times. The chain carries TRBV7-8 and TRBJ2-3, with 7 bases that match TRBD2. CDR3 size: 15 residues. The germline V gene encodes CDR1 SGHVS and CDR2 FQNEAQ. After removal of 0 bases from V and 4 bases from J, the junction contained 4 bases not matched to a gene. CDR3: CASSLAAGMADTQYF. Written as DNA, the CDR3 is TGTGCCAGCAGCTTAGCAGCGGGGATGGCAGATACGCAGTATTTT.

This clonotype was counted at least ten times. V and J are TRBV4-2 and TRBJ2-1; 11 bases agree with TRBD2. The CDR3 has 20 amino acids. V was pared by 0 bases and J by 2 bases, with 12 bases of the junction left unmatched. Germline V CDR1 and CDR2: LGHNA, YNFKEQ. DNA for the CDR3: TGTGCCAGCAGCCAAGATTGGGCTACTAGCGGGGGAGCAACCTACAATGAGCAGTTCTTC. It encodes CASSQDWATSGGATYNEQFF.

This clonotype was detected many times. V gene TRBV11-2 combines with J gene TRBJ2-2; D may be TRBD2 (5 bases). This CDR3 region has 14 residues. With 1 base removed from V and 11 bases from J, the gap between germline ends came to 14 bases. CDR1 and CDR2 (germline): SGHAT, FQNNGV. The CDR3 sequence is CASSLGYRPGELFF. The CDR3 coding sequence is TGTGCCAGCAGCTTAGGCTACCGCCCGGGAGAGCTGTTTTTT.

This clonotype has at least ten counts. V usage is TRBV14 and J usage is TRBJ2-5; no reliable D call. Germline V gene sequence: CDR1 SGHDN, CDR2 FVKESK. V was clipped by 0 bases and J by 5 bases, with 10 bases between them. The CDR3 extends over 14 amino acids. The CDR3 protein is CASSQDLPPETQYF. In DNA, the CDR3 is TGTGCCAGCAGCCAAGATTTACCTCCCGAGACCCAGTACTTC. Combining the CDR3 with reference TRBV14 and TRBJ2-5 gives the whole variable domain EAGVTQFPSHSVIEKGQTVTLRCDPISGHDNLYWYRRVMGKEIKFLLHFVKESKQDESGMPNNRFLAERTGGTYSTLKVQPAELEDSGVYFCASSQDLPPETQYFGPGTRLLVL.

There are many counts of this clonotype. The rearrangement uses TRBV5-1 and TRBJ2-3; D might be TRBD1 (5 bases). Germline V gene data show CDR1 as SGHRS and CDR2 as YFSETQ. V lost 5 bases and J 6 bases, leaving 13 bases between the germline ends. The CDR3 runs to 13 residues. The CDR3 DNA reads TGCGCCAGCAGAGGGGCCCCACGGGATACGCAGTATTTT. Translation gives CASRGAPRDTQYF. The variable domain in full, with the rest retrieved from reference TRBV5-1 and TRBJ2-3, is KAGVTQTPRYLIKTRGQQVTLSCSPISGHRSVSWYQQTPGQGLQFLFEYFSETQRNKGNFPGRFSGRQFSNSRSEMNVSTLELGDSALYLCASRGAPRDTQYFGPGTRLTVL.

This clonotype was detected once. The rearrangement links TRBV5-1 to TRBJ1-2; D is perhaps TRBD1 (6 bases). V was pared by 0 bases and J by 8 bases, with 14 bases between. This CDR3 has 14 residues. CDR1 is SGHRS and CDR2 is YFSETQ in the germline V gene. The chain's CDR3 is CASSLGGASTGYTF. The CDR3 DNA is TGCGCCAGCAGCTTGGGGGGGGCATCTACCGGCTACACCTTC. The variable domain in full, completed from reference TRBV5-1 and TRBJ1-2, reads KAGVTQTPRYLIKTRGQQVTLSCSPISGHRSVSWYQQTPGQGLQFLFEYFSETQRNKGNFPGRFSGRQFSNSRSEMNVSTLELGDSALYLCASSLGGASTGYTFGSGTRLTVV.

Concerning this clonotype: A much larger clone differs by one base, so this may be a read error. The V gene is TRBV5-1, the J gene TRBJ2-1, with 8 positions matching TRBD2. This CDR3 spans 15 amino acids. Germline V gene sequence: CDR1 SGHRS, CDR2 YFSETQ. V lost 0 bases and J lost 12; bases outside the gene matches: 11. This chain's CDR3 is CASSLGSGSYDGQFF. CDR3 nucleotide sequence: TGCGCCAGCAGCTTGGGAAGCGGGAGTTACGATGGGCAGTTCTTC.

A remark on this clonotype: At one end the junction does not follow the germline gene, possibly because of a read error. The rearrangement links TRBV19 to TRBJ2-2, with TRBD1 identical over 8 bases. Germline CDR1 reads LNHDA; CDR2 reads SQIVND (reference sequence). The CDR3 loop spans 13 amino acids. The CDR3 region has the DNA TGTGCCACAGGACAGGGAGACACCGGGGGGCTGTTTTTT. Translating it yields CATGQGDTGGLFF.